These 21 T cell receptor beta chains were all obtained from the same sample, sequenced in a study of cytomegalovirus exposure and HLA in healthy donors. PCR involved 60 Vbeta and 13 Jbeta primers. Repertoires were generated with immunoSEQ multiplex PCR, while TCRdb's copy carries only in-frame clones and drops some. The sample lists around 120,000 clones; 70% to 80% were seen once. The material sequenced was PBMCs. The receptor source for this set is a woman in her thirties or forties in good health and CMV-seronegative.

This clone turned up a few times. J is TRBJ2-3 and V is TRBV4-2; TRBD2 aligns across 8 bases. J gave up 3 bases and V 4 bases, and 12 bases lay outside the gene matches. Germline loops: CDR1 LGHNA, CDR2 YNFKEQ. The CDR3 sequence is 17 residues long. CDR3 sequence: CASSPQAGGPLTDTQYF. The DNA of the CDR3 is TGTGCCAGCAGCCCGCAGGCGGGGGGACCTCTAACAGATACGCAGTATTTT.

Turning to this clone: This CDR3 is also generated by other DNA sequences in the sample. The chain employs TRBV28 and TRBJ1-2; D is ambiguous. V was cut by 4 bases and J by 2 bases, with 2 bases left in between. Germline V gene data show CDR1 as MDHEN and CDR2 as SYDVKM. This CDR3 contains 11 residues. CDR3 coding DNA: TGTGCCAGCAGTTCGAACTATGGCTACACCTTC. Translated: CASSSNYGYTF.

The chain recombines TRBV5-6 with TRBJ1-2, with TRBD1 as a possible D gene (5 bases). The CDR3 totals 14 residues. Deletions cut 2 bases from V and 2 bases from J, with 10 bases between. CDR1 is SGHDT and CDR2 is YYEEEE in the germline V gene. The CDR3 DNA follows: TGTGCCAGCAGCTTCACAGGAGACAACTATGGCTACACCTTC. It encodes CASSFTGDNYGYTF.

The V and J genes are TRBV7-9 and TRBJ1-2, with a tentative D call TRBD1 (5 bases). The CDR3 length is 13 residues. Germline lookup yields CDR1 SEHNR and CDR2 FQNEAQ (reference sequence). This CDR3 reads CESNPGLVYGYTF. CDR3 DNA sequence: TGTGAGAGCAACCCAGGGCTTGTCTATGGCTACACCTTC.

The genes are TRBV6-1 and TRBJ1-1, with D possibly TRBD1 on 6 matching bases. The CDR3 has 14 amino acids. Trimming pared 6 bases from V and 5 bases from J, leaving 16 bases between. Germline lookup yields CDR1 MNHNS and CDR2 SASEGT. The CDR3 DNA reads TGTGCCAGCAGCGATAAGACAGGCCGAACTGAAGCTTTCTTT. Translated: CASSDKTGRTEAFF.

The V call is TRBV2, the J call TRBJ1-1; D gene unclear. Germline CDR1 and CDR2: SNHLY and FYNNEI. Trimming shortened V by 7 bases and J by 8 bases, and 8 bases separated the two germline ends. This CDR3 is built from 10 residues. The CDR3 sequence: CASMSLEAFF. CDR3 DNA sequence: TGTGCCAGCATGAGTCTCGAAGCTTTCTTT.

The CDR3 DNA is TGCAGCGAGCGACAGGGACTGTGGACTGAAGCTTTCTTT. Translation gives CSERQGLWTEAFF. The V gene is TRBV29-1, the J gene TRBJ1-1; 7 bases match TRBD1. Per the germline V gene, CDR1 is SQVTM and CDR2 is ANQGSEA. The CDR3 runs 13 residues. V shed 7 bases, J shed 5 bases, and the junction held 10 bases outside the gene matches. The full variable domain, rest sourced from reference TRBV29-1 and TRBJ1-1, is SAVISQKPSRDICQRGTSLTIQCQVDSQVTMMFWYRQQPGQSLTLIATANQGSEATYESGFVIDKFPISRPNLTFSTLTVSNMSPEDSSIYLCSERQGLWTEAFFGQGTRLTVV.

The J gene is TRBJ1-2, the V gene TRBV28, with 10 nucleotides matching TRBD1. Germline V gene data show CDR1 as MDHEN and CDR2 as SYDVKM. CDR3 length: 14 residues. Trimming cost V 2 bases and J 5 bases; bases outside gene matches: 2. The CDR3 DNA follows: TGTGCCAGCAGTTTAAGGGACAGGGGATATGGCTACACCTTC. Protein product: CASSLRDRGYGYTF.

This CDR3 is CASSLRPNQPQHF. The CDR3 DNA follows: TGTGCCAGCAGCTTGAGGCCCAATCAGCCCCAGCATTTT. The V gene is TRBV7-2, the J gene TRBJ1-5; the D is unclear. Germline V lookup: CDR1 SGHTA, CDR2 FQGNSA. The CDR3 has 13 amino acids. Trimming took off 3 bases at V and 3 bases at J, with 6 bases between the two ends.

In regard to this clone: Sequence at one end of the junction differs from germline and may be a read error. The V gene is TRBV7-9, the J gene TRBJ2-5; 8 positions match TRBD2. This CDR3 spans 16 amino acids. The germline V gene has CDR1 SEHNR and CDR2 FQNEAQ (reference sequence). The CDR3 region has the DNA TGTTCCAGCAGCCCCCCGGTTGGGCTAGCGGGAGAGACCCAGTACTTC. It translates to CSSSPPVGLAGETQYF. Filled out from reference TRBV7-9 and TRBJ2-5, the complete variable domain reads DTGVSQNPRHKITKRGQNVTFRCDPISEHNRLYWYRQTLGQGPEFLTYFQNEAQLEKSRLLSDRFSAERPKGSFSTLEIQRTEQGDSAMYLCSSSPPVGLAGETQYFGPGTRLLVL.

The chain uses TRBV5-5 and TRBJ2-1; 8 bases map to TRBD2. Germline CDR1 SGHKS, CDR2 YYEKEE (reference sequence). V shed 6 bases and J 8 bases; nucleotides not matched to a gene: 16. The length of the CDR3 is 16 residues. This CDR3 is CASTALLSGILYEQFF. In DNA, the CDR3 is TGTGCCAGCACAGCTTTACTTAGCGGGATTCTCTATGAGCAGTTCTTC.

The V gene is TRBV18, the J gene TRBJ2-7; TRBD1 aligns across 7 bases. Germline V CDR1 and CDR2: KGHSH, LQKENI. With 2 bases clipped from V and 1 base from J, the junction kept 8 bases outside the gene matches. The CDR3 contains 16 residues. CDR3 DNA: TGTGCCAGCTCACCAGGCGACAGGGAGAGATCCTACGAGCAGTACTTC. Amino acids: CASSPGDRERSYEQYF. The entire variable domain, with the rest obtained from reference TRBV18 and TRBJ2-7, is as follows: NAGVMQNPRHLVRRRGQEARLRCSPMKGHSHVYWYRQLPEEGLKFMVYLQKENIIDESGMPKERFSAEFPKEGPSILRIQQVVRGDSAAYFCASSPGDRERSYEQYFGPGTRLTVT.

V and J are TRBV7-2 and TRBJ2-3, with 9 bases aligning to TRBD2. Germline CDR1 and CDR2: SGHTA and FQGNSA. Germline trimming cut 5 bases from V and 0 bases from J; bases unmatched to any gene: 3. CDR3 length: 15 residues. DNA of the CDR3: TGTGCCAGCAGCGCGGGGGGGCCAAGCACAGATACGCAGTATTTT. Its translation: CASSAGGPSTDTQYF.

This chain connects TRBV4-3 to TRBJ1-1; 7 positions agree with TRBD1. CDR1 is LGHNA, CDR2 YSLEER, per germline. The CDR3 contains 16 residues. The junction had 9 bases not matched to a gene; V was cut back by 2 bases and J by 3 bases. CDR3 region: CASSQYDRASYTEAFF. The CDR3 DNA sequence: TGCGCCAGCAGCCAATACGACAGGGCCTCTTACACTGAAGCTTTCTTT.

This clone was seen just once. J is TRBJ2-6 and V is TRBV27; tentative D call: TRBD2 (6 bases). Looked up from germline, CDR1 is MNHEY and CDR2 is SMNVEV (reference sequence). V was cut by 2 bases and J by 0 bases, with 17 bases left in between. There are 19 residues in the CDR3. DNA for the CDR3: TGTGCCAGCAGTTTAGCCTCGGGACTTCTCTTCTCTGGGGCCAACGTCCTGACTTTC. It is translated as CASSLASGLLFSGANVLTF.

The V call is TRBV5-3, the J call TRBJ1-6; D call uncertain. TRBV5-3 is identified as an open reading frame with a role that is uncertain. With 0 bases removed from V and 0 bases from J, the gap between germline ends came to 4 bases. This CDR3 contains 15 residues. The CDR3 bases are TGTGCCAGAAGCTTGGGACACTCCTATAATTCACCCCTCCACTTT. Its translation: CARSLGHSYNSPLHF.

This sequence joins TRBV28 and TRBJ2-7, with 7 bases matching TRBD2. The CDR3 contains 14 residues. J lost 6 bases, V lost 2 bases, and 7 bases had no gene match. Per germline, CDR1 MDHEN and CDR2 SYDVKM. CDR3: CASSLGEGPSEQYF. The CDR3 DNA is TGTGCCAGCAGTTTAGGGGAGGGGCCGAGCGAGCAGTACTTC.

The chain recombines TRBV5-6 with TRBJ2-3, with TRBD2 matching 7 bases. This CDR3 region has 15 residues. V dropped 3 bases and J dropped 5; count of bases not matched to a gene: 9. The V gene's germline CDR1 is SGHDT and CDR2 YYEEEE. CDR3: CASSSLVAGEDTQYF. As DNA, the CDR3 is TGTGCCAGCAGCTCGCTAGTAGCGGGCGAAGATACGCAGTATTTT.

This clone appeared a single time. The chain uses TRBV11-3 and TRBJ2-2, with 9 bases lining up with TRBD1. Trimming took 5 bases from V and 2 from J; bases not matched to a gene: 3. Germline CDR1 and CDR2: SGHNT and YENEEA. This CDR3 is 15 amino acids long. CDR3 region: CASSPGQGNTGELFF. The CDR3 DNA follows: TGTGCCAGCAGCCCGGGACAGGGAAACACCGGGGAGCTGTTTTTT.

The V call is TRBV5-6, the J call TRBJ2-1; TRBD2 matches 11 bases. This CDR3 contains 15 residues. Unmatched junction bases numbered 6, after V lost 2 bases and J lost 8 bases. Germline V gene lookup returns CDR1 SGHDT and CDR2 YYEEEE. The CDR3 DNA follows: TGTGCCAGCAGCTTCAGACTAGCGGGAATCGATGAGCAGTTCTTC. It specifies CASSFRLAGIDEQFF.

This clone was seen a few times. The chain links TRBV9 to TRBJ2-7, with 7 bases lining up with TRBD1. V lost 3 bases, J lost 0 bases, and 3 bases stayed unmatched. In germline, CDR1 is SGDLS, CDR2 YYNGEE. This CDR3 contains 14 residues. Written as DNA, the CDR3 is TGTGCCAGCAGCGCCCGGGACAGCTCCTACGAGCAGTACTTC. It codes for CASSARDSSYEQYF. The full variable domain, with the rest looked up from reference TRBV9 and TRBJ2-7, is DSGVTQTPKHLITATGQRVTLRCSPRSGDLSVYWYQQSLDQGLQFLIQYYNGEERAKGNILERFSAQQFPDLHSELNLSSLELGDSALYFCASSARDSSYEQYFGPGTRLTVT.